This is a list of T cell receptor beta chains from one sample in a study of cytomegalovirus exposure and HLA in healthy donors. Libraries were prepared by immunoSEQ multiplex PCR; TCRdb keeps only in-frame clonotypes and omits some of them. The repertoire consists of some 140,000 clones, with 80% occurring once and the leading ten covering approximately 5.6%. Input material: PBMCs. The receptors come from a woman aged 40 to 49 in good health and CMV-seropositive. The CDR3 runs from the conserved cysteine through the conserved F or W. Only some rows state a clone size, as once, few, many or a class for expanded clones.

V,size,CDR3
TRBV5-1,NA,CASSSRQGAVTEAFF
TRBV5-1,NA,CASSRTQTALDYEQYF
TRBV7-6,few,CASSARVAGGPYEQYF
TRBV18,NA,CASSPGTEYNEQFF
TRBV13,once,CASSHGLAGGTDTQYF
TRBV5-1,once,CASSPSTGGSGYTF
TRBV9,NA,CASSARLAQRGTDTQYF
TRBV12-2,few,CASRRAGGFVYNEQFF
TRBV19,NA,CASSIRDRGLLKGPQHF
TRBV30,few,CAWRAGFNGYTF
TRBV9,NA,CASSVGPGFNEKLFF
TRBV6-5,few,CASSSRDSREAFF
TRBV2,large,CASTVALNTEAFF
TRBV7-3,NA,CASSLTGLASETQYF
TRBV2,NA,CASSPEGTVRALSNQPQHF
TRBV19,NA,CASTQGSGAGANVLTF
TRBV5-1,NA,CASSLGRVEKLFF
TRBV18,NA,CASSPAGDGYTF
TRBV6-5,NA,CASSSRLQGNTEAFF